What follows describes a single T cell receptor (beta chain). Its antigen is undetermined. The data were taken from a study of Ad26.COV2.S vaccination and SARS-CoV-2 variants. As for the study in general: This donor came from the COV1001 trial of Ad26.COV2.S. Study-level results: Using TCR breadth and depth analyses may have led to underestimated total T cell responses.

Clones were sequenced by immunoSEQ multiplex PCR, and TCRdb holds only the in-frame ones, with some missing. The sample holds some 340,000 clones, 85% seen once. CDR3 length: 15 residues. The V end lost 2 bases, the J end lost 4 bases, and 11 bases lay between the germline ends. Germline CDR1 and CDR2: LGHDT and YNNKEL (reference sequence). Specified treatment: about 20 received Ad26.COV2.S at low or high dose, single or two shots; about 5 received placebo; per-sample allocation not given. Day 63 after the first injection of vaccine or placebo was the sampling time. The donor was a Boston adult aged 18-55 years. Expression of Wuhan-strain SARS-CoV-2 spike came from the Ad26 vector that formed the vaccine.

The chain couples TRBV3-1 (or the pseudogene TRBV3-2) to TRBJ1-4; D remains ambiguous. The sequencing used peripheral blood, collected in a trial of Ad26.COV2.S vaccine versus placebo. This receptor was taken from a person between 18 and 60 years old who received the Ad26.COV2.S COVID-19 vaccine or a placebo. DNA of the CDR3: TGTGCCAGCAGCCAATCAGGAGCGGATAATGAAAAACTGTTTTTT. It codes for CASSQSGADNEKLFF.